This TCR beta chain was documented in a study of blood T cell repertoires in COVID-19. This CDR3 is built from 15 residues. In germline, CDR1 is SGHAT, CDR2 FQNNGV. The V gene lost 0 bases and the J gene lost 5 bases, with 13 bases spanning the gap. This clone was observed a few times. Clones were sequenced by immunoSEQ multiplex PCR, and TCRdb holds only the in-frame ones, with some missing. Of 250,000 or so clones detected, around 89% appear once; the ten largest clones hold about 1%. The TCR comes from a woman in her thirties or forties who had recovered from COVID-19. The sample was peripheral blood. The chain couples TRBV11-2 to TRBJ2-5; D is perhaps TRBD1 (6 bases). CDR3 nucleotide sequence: TGTGCCAGCAGCTTAGACAGGGGTGGGTTTGAGACCCAGTACTTC. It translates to CASSLDRGGFETQYF.